This TCR beta chain was found in a study of cytomegalovirus exposure and HLA in healthy donors. Overall study findings and caveats: Roughly uniform sequencing depth across donors was assumed, possibly incorrectly.

V was pared by 2 bases and J by 6 bases, with 1 base of the junction left unmatched. This CDR3 has 12 residues. Germline CDR1 MNHNY, CDR2 SVGAGI (reference sequence). The study ran its PCR with 60 Vbeta and 13 Jbeta primers. Clones were read by immunoSEQ multiplex PCR, and TCRdb kept only the in-frame ones, dropping some. The data contain roughly 80,000 clones, about 80% of them singletons. With regard to this clone: The antigen is unknown.

The specimen sequenced was PBMCs. The origin of this receptor is a middle-aged woman in good health and CMV-seronegative. This chain joins TRBV6-6 and TRBJ2-7, with 7 nucleotides matching TRBD1. This chain's CDR3 is CASSYAGGEQYF. In nucleotides, the CDR3 is TGTGCCAGCAGTTACGCAGGGGGCGAGCAGTACTTC.